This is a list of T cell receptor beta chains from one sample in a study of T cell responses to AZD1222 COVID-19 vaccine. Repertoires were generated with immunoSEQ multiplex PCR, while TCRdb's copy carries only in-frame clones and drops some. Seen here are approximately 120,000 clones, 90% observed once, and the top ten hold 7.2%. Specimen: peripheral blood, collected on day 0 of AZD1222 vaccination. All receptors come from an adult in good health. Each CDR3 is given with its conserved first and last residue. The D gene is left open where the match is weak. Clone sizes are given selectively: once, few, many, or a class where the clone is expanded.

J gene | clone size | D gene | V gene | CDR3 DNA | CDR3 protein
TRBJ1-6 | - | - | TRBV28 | TGTGCCAGCAGCCTCCCGCCGGGGCCTTATAATTCACCCCTCCACTTT | CASSLPPGPYNSPLHF
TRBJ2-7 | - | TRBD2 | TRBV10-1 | TGCGCCAGCAGCGGGACTAGCAACGACGAGCAGTACTTC | CASSGTSNDEQYF
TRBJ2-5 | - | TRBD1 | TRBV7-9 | TGTGCCAGCAGCTCAACCCTTAGACAGGGCAAACCAGAGACCCAGTACTTC | CASSSTLRQGKPETQYF
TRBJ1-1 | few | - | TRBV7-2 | TGTGCCAGCAGCTACTTAAGGGGAATGAACACTGAAGCTTTCTTT | CASSYLRGMNTEAFF
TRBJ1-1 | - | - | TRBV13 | TGTGCCAGCAGCACCACCCGAGGGACTGAAGCTTTCTTT | CASSTTRGTEAFF
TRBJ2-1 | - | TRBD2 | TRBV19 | TGTGCCAGTAGTATGACTAGCGGGGGGATCAATGAGCAGTTCTTC | CASSMTSGGINEQFF
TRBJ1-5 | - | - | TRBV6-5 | TGTGCCAGCAATAAGAGGGATAGCAATCAGCCCCAGCATTTT | CASNKRDSNQPQHF
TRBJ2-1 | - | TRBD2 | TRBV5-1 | TGCGCCAGCAGCTTTATGGGGACTAGCTTCAATGAGCAGTTCTTC | CASSFMGTSFNEQFF
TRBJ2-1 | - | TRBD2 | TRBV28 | TGTGCCAGCAGTTTAACTGCTAGCGGGACCTACAATGAGCAGTTCTTC | CASSLTASGTYNEQFF
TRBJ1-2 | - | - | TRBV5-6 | TGTGCCAGCAGCTACGCACAGGTTTCGACTGGGGGCTACACCTTC | CASSYAQVSTGGYTF
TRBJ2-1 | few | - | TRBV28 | TGTGCCAGCAGTGCGGTCGGCAGAACCTCCTACAATGAGCAGTTCTTC | CASSAVGRTSYNEQFF